The sample holds a few counts of the clone carrying this T cell receptor (beta chain). Germline loops: CDR1 DFQATT, CDR2 SNEGSKA (reference sequence). V shed 3 bases and J 4 bases; nucleotides not matched to a gene: 6. The CDR3 is made up of 14 amino acids. The data stem from a study of blood T cells in healthy people across ages. A sample-barcoded 5' primer and a J-beta primer mix were used in a second PCR of roughly 7 to 11 cycles. Using its own MiXCR run on the 5' RACE reads, TCRdb lists one record per CDR3 protein. The sample lists around 1,700,000 distinct CDR3 sequences; roughly 27% were seen once.

The chain uses TRBV20-1 and TRBJ2-1; 7 positions agree with TRBD2. This clonotype was obtained from a woman in her 30s in good health. Specimen: blood. The DNA of the CDR3 is TGCAGTGCTAGGAGAGCGGGGTTATACAATGAGCAGTTCTTC. Its translation: CSARRAGLYNEQFF.